This passage covers 28 T cell receptor beta chains from one sample sequenced in a study of control samples from healthy donors and cancer patients. The table came from immunoSEQ multiplex PCR; TCRdb's copy has only in-frame clones and leaves some out. The sample lists some 120,000 clones, 85% to 95% occurring once. The sequenced sample was PBMCs. The receptor source for this set is a man aged 50-59 years with head and neck cancer.

J is TRBJ1-5 and V is TRBV2; 9 nucleotides match TRBD1. Trimming removed 6 bases from V and 8 bases from J; junction bases left unmatched: 8. Germline V gene lookup returns CDR1 SNHLY and CDR2 FYNNEI. The CDR3 totals 14 residues. CDR3 bases: TGTGCCAGCAGGGACAGGGGTGCCCTTGAGCCCCAGCATTTT. Amino acids: CASRDRGALEPQHF.

CDR3 in DNA: TGTGCCAGTAGTATAGATGCCCGAACCGGGACCTATTTTCCCCCCTACGAGCAGTACTTC. It encodes CASSIDARTGTYFPPYEQYF. J is TRBJ2-7 and V is TRBV19; D possibly uses TRBD1 or TRBD2 (5 bases each). The CDR3 is 20 residues long. In germline, CDR1 is LNHDA, CDR2 SQIVND (reference sequence). The V and J ends lost 0 bases and 2 bases respectively, with 26 bases between them.

This clone was recorded once. This chain links TRBV3-1 (or the pseudogene TRBV3-2) with TRBJ2-2; weak D call: TRBD2 (5 bases). The germline V gene has CDR1 LGHDT and CDR2 YNNKEL (reference sequence). CDR3 length: 16 amino acids. The V gene lost 6 bases and the J gene lost 5 bases, with 19 bases spanning the gap. This chain's CDR3 is CASRHTTLTGTGELFF. CDR3 bases: TGTGCCAGCAGGCATACCACTCTGACGGGAACCGGGGAGCTGTTTTTT.

This clone has more than one count but fewer than ten. This chain links TRBV10-3 with TRBJ2-3, with D hard to call. The CDR3 consists of 13 residues. Trimming took 1 base from V and 1 from J, leaving 3 bases between them. Germline V gene sequence: CDR1 ENHRY, CDR2 SYGVKD. DNA of the CDR3: TGTGCCATCAGTGAGTGGGGCACAGATACGCAGTATTTT. Protein product: CAISEWGTDTQYF.

V usage is TRBV9 and J usage is TRBJ2-5; the D is unclear. The CDR3 has 13 residues. Trimming left V 0 bases short and J 4 bases short, with 7 bases between. Looked up from germline, CDR1 is SGDLS and CDR2 is YYNGEE. CDR3 nucleotide sequence: TGTGCCAGCAGCGTAGCCCCTCGAGAGACCCAGTACTTC. Its protein product is CASSVAPRETQYF.

The V call is TRBV7-2, the J call TRBJ2-1; D is possibly TRBD1 (5 bases). Trimming took off 5 bases at V and 4 bases at J, with 15 bases between the two ends. The germline V gene encodes CDR1 SGHTA and CDR2 FQGNSA. CDR3 length: 15 amino acids. In nucleotides, the CDR3 is TGTGCCAGCAGCAGGTGGGGCGGTGAATACAATGAGCAGTTCTTC. Translated: CASSRWGGEYNEQFF.

The gene calls are TRBV18 and TRBJ1-1, with TRBD1 as a possible D gene (6 bases). V lost 4 bases and J lost 1, with 7 bases in between. Looked up from germline, CDR1 is KGHSH and CDR2 is LQKENI. The CDR3 runs 13 residues. CDR3: CASSLTGNTEAFF. The CDR3 DNA reads TGTGCCAGCTCACTGACAGGGAACACTGAAGCTTTCTTT.

The chain combines TRBV3-1 (or the pseudogene TRBV3-2) with TRBJ2-5, with unresolved D. CDR3 length: 14 amino acids. Germline V gives CDR1 LGHDT, CDR2 YNNKEL (reference sequence). V was pared by 4 bases and J by 2 bases, with 11 bases between. The DNA of the CDR3 is TGTGCCAGCAGCCCTCCAAGCTATCAAGAGACCCAGTACTTC. Translating gives CASSPPSYQETQYF.

The CDR3 DNA sequence: TGTGCCATCAGTCCCAACGGAGGGACTGAAGCTTTCTTT. It translates to CAISPNGGTEAFF. The V gene is TRBV10-3, the J gene TRBJ1-1; D gene ambiguous. The CDR3 length is 13 residues. Trimming cost V 5 bases and J 5 bases, with 12 bases left between them. CDR1 is ENHRY and CDR2 is SYGVKD in the germline V gene.

The chain employs TRBV7-8 and TRBJ2-5; 13 nucleotides align to TRBD2. V lost 2 bases and J lost 5; bases outside the gene matches: 8. Germline V CDR1 and CDR2: SGHVS, FQNEAQ. CDR3 length: 17 residues. The DNA of the CDR3 is TGTGCCAGCAGCTTAATGGGGACTAGCGGGGCCCCGGAGACCCAGTACTTC. This encodes CASSLMGTSGAPETQYF.

V and J are TRBV13 and TRBJ2-5; the match to TRBD1 covers 11 bases. Trimming took 5 bases from V and 5 from J; bases not matched to a gene: 7. This CDR3 contains 15 residues. Germline lookup yields CDR1 PRHDT and CDR2 FYEKMQ (reference sequence). The CDR3 spells CASSGQDRGHETQYF. The CDR3 DNA follows: TGTGCCAGCAGCGGCCAGGACAGGGGGCACGAGACCCAGTACTTC.

The chain recombines TRBV9 with TRBJ2-3; possible D gene TRBD2, 6 bases. V was shortened by 4 bases and J by 0 bases, with 18 bases between the two germline ends. Germline V gene lookup returns CDR1 SGDLS and CDR2 YYNGEE. The CDR3 has 17 residues. CDR3 region: CASSPEREEASTDTQYF. The CDR3 DNA is TGTGCCAGCAGCCCAGAGAGGGAGGAAGCTAGCACAGATACGCAGTATTTT.

The chain is built from TRBV7-3 and TRBJ2-2; 9 bases are a match to TRBD2. The CDR3 runs to 19 residues. Germline assignment: CDR1 SGHTA and CDR2 FQGTGA. J gave up 0 bases and V 1 base, and 9 bases lay outside the gene matches. The CDR3 region has the DNA TGTGCCAGCAGCTTAATGCCCCCAGCGGGGGGACCGAACACCGGGGAGCTGTTTTTT. It codes for CASSLMPPAGGPNTGELFF.

This clone was seen a handful of times. The J gene is TRBJ1-5, the V gene TRBV6-1, with D uncertain. The germline V and J ends were trimmed by 0 bases and 5 bases, with 8 bases remaining between them. The CDR3 has 14 residues. Germline-derived CDR1 and CDR2 are MNHNS and SASEGT. CDR3 amino acids: CASSEAGRYQPQHF. CDR3 nucleotides: TGTGCCAGCAGTGAAGCGGGCAGATATCAGCCCCAGCATTTT.

This chain connects TRBV13 to TRBJ1-1; D might be TRBD1 (5 bases). This CDR3 has 13 amino acids. From germline, CDR1 is PRHDT and CDR2 FYEKMQ (reference sequence). V lost 8 bases and J lost 0, with 10 bases in between. In DNA form, the CDR3 reads TGTGCCAGCCGGTGGGACCTGAACACTGAAGCTTTCTTT. It specifies CASRWDLNTEAFF. Full variable domain (outside the CDR3, taken from reference TRBV13 and TRBJ1-1): AAGVIQSPRHLIKEKRETATLKCYPIPRHDTVYWYQQGPGQDPQFLISFYEKMQSDKGSIPDRFSAQQFSDYHSELNMSSLELGDSALYFCASRWDLNTEAFFGQGTRLTVV.

The rearrangement joins TRBV4-2 to TRBJ2-3, with TRBD1 identical over 9 bases. The CDR3 runs 17 residues. In germline, CDR1 is LGHNA, CDR2 YNFKEQ. V was pared by 4 bases and J by 1 base, with 9 bases of the junction left unmatched. CDR3 DNA sequence: TGTGCCAGCAGCCCCTGGACAGGGGAAGAGGGCACAGATACGCAGTATTTT. The encoded protein is CASSPWTGEEGTDTQYF.

This rearrangement joins TRBV7-8 to TRBJ2-7; TRBD1 matches 8 bases. V gave up 8 bases and J gave up 2 bases; unmatched junction bases: 5. This CDR3 region has 13 residues. CDR1 and CDR2 (germline): SGHVS, FQNEAQ. The CDR3: CASRVQGAYEQYF. In DNA, the CDR3 is TGTGCCAGCCGTGTACAGGGGGCCTACGAGCAGTACTTC.

The chain carries TRBV9 and TRBJ2-2; D call uncertain. Germline V CDR1 and CDR2: SGDLS, YYNGEE. V lost 4 bases and J lost 6, with 7 bases in between. CDR3 length equals 12 residues. The CDR3 nucleotides read TGTGCCAGCAGCCGGGTCTCCGGGGAGCTGTTTTTT. The encoded protein is CASSRVSGELFF. The full variable domain, with the rest looked up from reference TRBV9 and TRBJ2-2, is DSGVTQTPKHLITATGQRVTLRCSPRSGDLSVYWYQQSLDQGLQFLIQYYNGEERAKGNILERFSAQQFPDLHSELNLSSLELGDSALYFCASSRVSGELFFGEGSRLTVL.

The chain links TRBV5-6 to TRBJ2-7; the D is unclear. The CDR3 sequence is 14 residues long. Germline values: CDR1 SGHDT, CDR2 YYEEEE. With 3 bases removed from V and 0 bases from J, the gap between germline ends came to 10 bases. CDR3 protein: CASSSRLGSYEQYF. The CDR3 region has the DNA TGTGCCAGCAGCTCCCGACTCGGCTCCTACGAGCAGTACTTC. The full variable domain, rest sourced from reference TRBV5-6 and TRBJ2-7, is DAGVTQSPTHLIKTRGQQVTLRCSPKSGHDTVSWYQQALGQGPQFIFQYYEEEERQRGNFPDRFSGHQFPNYSSELNVNALLLGDSALYLCASSSRLGSYEQYFGPGTRLTVT.

The V and J genes are TRBV28 and TRBJ2-3, with D tentatively TRBD2 (5 bases). The CDR3 spans 17 residues. Germline V CDR1 and CDR2: MDHEN, SYDVKM. V was shortened by 5 bases and J by 2 bases, with 20 bases between the two germline ends. For the CDR3, the DNA is TGTGCCAGCAGTCCAAGCGGTGTTTTCCTTCCCACAGATACGCAGTATTTT. Translation: CASSPSGVFLPTDTQYF.

V is TRBV5-1 and J is TRBJ1-1; D not resolved. Trimming left V 4 bases short and J 0 bases short, with 10 bases between. CDR1 SGHRS and CDR2 YFSETQ come from the germline V gene. The CDR3 sequence is 14 residues long. CDR3 residues: CASSLQSLNTEAFF. The DNA for the CDR3 is TGCGCCAGCAGCCTACAGAGTTTGAACACTGAAGCTTTCTTT.

This clone was detected only once. The chain couples TRBV4-3 to TRBJ1-3; D call uncertain. V was cut by 2 bases and J by 2 bases, with 10 bases left in between. CDR1 is LGHNA and CDR2 is YSLEER in the germline V gene. This CDR3 has 15 amino acids. CDR3 residues: CASSQTESTGNTIYF. In DNA, the CDR3 is TGCGCCAGCAGCCAAACAGAATCCACTGGAAACACCATATATTTT.

This chain uses TRBV6-2 or TRBV6-3 with TRBJ1-1, with unresolved D. Germline V gene sequence: CDR1 MNHEY, CDR2 SVGEGT. This CDR3 is 13 amino acids long. V lost 1 base and J lost 0, with 3 bases in between. CDR3 sequence reads: CASSYYVNTEAFF. The DNA for the CDR3 is TGTGCCAGCAGTTACTATGTGAACACTGAAGCTTTCTTT.

The chain has TRBV30 and TRBJ2-5, with TRBD2 identical over 10 bases. Germline V lookup: CDR1 GTSNPN, CDR2 SVGIG (reference sequence). This CDR3 has 18 amino acids. With V trimmed by 7 bases and J by 1 base, 18 bases remained unmatched. For the CDR3, the DNA is TGTGCCTTCAGAAAAGGCGTAGCGGGGGGATTAATCCAAGAGACCCAGTACTTC. This translates into CAFRKGVAGGLIQETQYF.

The chain carries TRBV4-2 and TRBJ2-7; TRBD2 matches at 10 bases. Germline V gene lookup returns CDR1 LGHNA and CDR2 YNFKEQ. J lost 6 bases, V lost 3 bases, and 8 bases had no gene match. The CDR3 has 15 residues. DNA of the CDR3: TGTGCCAGCAGCCAGGGGAGCGGGGGGGCCCGCGAGCAGTACTTC. It specifies CASSQGSGGAREQYF.

This clone was counted once. The chain has TRBV4-1 and TRBJ1-3, with D perhaps TRBD1 (5 bases). The V and J ends lost 0 bases and 0 bases respectively, with 12 bases between them. This CDR3 is 17 amino acids long. CDR1 MGHRA and CDR2 YSYEKL come from the germline V gene. The CDR3 region has the DNA TGCGCCAGCAGCCAAGAGGGGGGGTATCCCTCTGGAAACACCATATATTTT. Its protein is CASSQEGGYPSGNTIYF.

This chain joins TRBV6-2 or TRBV6-3 and TRBJ2-3; D not resolved. The CDR3 is made up of 15 amino acids. Trimming stripped 1 base from V and 4 bases from J, with 12 bases between. Germline CDR1 and CDR2: MNHEY and SVGEGT. CDR3 sequence (DNA): TGTGCCAGCAGTTACTATGGAAGATCGGCAGATACGCAGTATTTT. Translation gives CASSYYGRSADTQYF.

The V call is TRBV28, the J call TRBJ1-1, with TRBD1 matching 11 bases. Looked up from germline, CDR1 is MDHEN and CDR2 is SYDVKM. This CDR3 contains 16 residues. V dropped 2 bases and J dropped 1; count of bases not matched to a gene: 3. CDR3 in amino acids: CASSLGDRGGNTEAFF. DNA of the CDR3: TGTGCCAGCAGTTTAGGGGACAGGGGGGGGAACACTGAAGCTTTCTTT.